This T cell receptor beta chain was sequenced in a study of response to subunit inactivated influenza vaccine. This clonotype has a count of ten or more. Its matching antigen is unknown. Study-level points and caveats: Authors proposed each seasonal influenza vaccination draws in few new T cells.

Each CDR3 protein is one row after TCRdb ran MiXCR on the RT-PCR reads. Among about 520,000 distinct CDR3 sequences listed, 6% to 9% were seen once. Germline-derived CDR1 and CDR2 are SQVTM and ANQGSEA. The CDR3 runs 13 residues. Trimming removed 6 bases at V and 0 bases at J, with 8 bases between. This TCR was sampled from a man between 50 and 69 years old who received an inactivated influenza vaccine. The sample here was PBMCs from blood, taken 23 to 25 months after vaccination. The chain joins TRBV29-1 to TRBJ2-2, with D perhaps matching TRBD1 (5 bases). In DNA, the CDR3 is TGCAGCGTCGCAGGGCCGAACACCGGGGAGCTGTTTTTT. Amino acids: CSVAGPNTGELFF.